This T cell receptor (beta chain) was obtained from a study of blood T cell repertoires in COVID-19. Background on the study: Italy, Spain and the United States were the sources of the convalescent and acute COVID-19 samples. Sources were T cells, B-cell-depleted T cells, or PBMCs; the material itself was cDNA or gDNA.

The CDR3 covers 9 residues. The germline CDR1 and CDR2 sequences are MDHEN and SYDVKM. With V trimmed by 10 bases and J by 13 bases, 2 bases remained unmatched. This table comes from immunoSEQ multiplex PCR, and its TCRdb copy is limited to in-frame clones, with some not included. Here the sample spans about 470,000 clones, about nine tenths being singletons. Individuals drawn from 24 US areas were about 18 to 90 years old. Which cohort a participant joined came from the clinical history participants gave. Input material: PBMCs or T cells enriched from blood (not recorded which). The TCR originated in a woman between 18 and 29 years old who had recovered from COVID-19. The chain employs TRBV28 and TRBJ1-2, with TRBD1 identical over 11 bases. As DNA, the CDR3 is TGTGCCACCGGGACAGGGGGCACCTTC. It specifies CATGTGGTF.